Listed here is a single T cell receptor (beta chain). The antigen remains unidentified. Sequencing libraries made from TCR beta cDNA carried unique molecular identifiers. Between roughly 0.9 and 11 million T cells gave rise to around 500,000 cDNA molecules. TCRdb reprocessed the PCR reads with MiXCR, giving one entry per CDR3 protein. Seen here are hundreds of thousands of distinct CDR3 sequences, 53% observed once, and the top ten hold approximately 4.5%. This sample is drawn from a study of post-analysis software for immune sequencing data. Study-wide context: Multiple sclerosis in the patients followed relapsing-remitting, secondary progressive and progressive-relapsing courses.

The CDR3 loop spans 13 amino acids. V was shortened by 6 bases and J by 2 bases, with 10 bases between the two germline ends. In germline, CDR1 is LGHNA, CDR2 YNFKEQ. Study observations and caveats: The study found TRBV5-6, TRBV5-1 and TRBV20-1 among about 5 TRBV segments more frequent in patients than controls. Strong co-clustering by F measure was evident for samples that had been prepared in the same batch.

Sequenced: blood. The receptor was isolated from a girl aged 10-17 years with multiple sclerosis. The rearrangement links TRBV4-2 to TRBJ1-2, with unresolved D. The CDR3 coding sequence is TGTGCCAGCAGGCCGTTAGGGAACTATGGCTACACCTTC. Translated: CASRPLGNYGYTF.